This passage covers 15 T cell receptor beta chains from one sample sequenced in a study of cytomegalovirus exposure and HLA in healthy donors. Primers: 60 Vbeta forward and 13 Jbeta reverse. Sequencing used immunoSEQ multiplex PCR; TCRdb keeps in-frame clones, though not all of them. The table for this sample gives some 89,000 clones. The sequencing input was PBMCs. The receptors shown here come from a woman in her 30s in good health and CMV-seronegative.

The chain is built from TRBV27 and TRBJ1-2, with D maybe TRBD1 (5 bases). V dropped 2 bases and J dropped 0 bases, with 10 bases sitting between them. The CDR3 runs 15 residues. The germline CDR1 and CDR2 sequences are MNHEY and SMNVEV (reference sequence). This CDR3 is CASSLTSGANYGYTF. CDR3 nucleotide sequence: TGTGCCAGCAGTTTAACCTCGGGGGCTAACTATGGCTACACCTTC.

The rearrangement joins TRBV28 to TRBJ1-5; no clear D gene. The V and J ends lost 10 bases and 2 bases respectively, with 15 bases between them. This CDR3 is built from 14 residues. The germline CDR1 and CDR2 sequences are MDHEN and SYDVKM. The CDR3: CAISRVGGNQPQHF. DNA for the CDR3: TGTGCCATTTCGCGGGTGGGTGGCAATCAGCCCCAGCATTTT. Using reference TRBV28 and TRBJ1-5 for the parts outside the CDR3, the full variable domain is DVKVTQSSRYLVKRTGEKVFLECVQDMDHENMFWYRQDPGLGLRLIYFSYDVKMKEKGDIPEGYSVSREKKERFSLILESASTNQTSMYLCAISRVGGNQPQHFGDGTRLSIL.

The genes are TRBV28 and TRBJ1-5; TRBD1 matches at 9 bases. This CDR3 has 20 residues. CDR1 and CDR2 from the germline V gene are MDHEN and SYDVKM. J was trimmed by 2 bases and V by 0 bases; bases with no gene match: 14. Written as DNA, the CDR3 is TGTGCCAGCAGTTTATGGAGGGGGACAGGGAATTTATACGGCAATCAGCCCCAGCATTTT. This translates into CASSLWRGTGNLYGNQPQHF.

The rearrangement links TRBV4-1 to TRBJ2-7, with 10 nucleotides matching TRBD2. The germline V gene has CDR1 MGHRA and CDR2 YSYEKL. This CDR3 region has 19 residues. V lost 1 base, J lost 2 bases, and 14 bases stayed unmatched. CDR3 sequence: CASSQAYRGFSGRAYEQYF. Written as DNA, the CDR3 is TGCGCCAGCAGCCAAGCTTACAGGGGGTTCAGCGGGAGGGCCTACGAGCAGTACTTC.

The chain has TRBV11-3 and TRBJ2-2; weak D call: TRBD1 (5 bases). V lost 5 bases and J 0 bases, leaving 13 bases between the germline ends. Germline CDR1 SGHNT, CDR2 YENEEA. The CDR3 contains 16 residues. The CDR3 DNA sequence: TGTGCCAGCAGCCCTATAGGACAAGCGAACACCGGGGAGCTGTTTTTT. Its translation is CASSPIGQANTGELFF.

The V and J genes are TRBV28 and TRBJ2-1; 8 bases agree with TRBD2. This CDR3 contains 20 residues. CDR1 is MDHEN, CDR2 SYDVKM, per germline. Germline trimming cut 2 bases from V and 2 bases from J; bases unmatched to any gene: 17. This CDR3 reads CASSLTHPFSGKYTYNEQFF. CDR3 nucleotides: TGTGCCAGCAGTTTAACCCACCCCTTTAGCGGGAAGTATACCTACAATGAGCAGTTCTTC.

The rearrangement joins TRBV28 to TRBJ1-2, with no clear D. V dropped 2 bases and J dropped 2 bases, with 12 bases sitting between them. The CDR3 totals 15 residues. Germline V CDR1 and CDR2: MDHEN, SYDVKM. DNA for the CDR3: TGTGCCAGCAGTTTACCCCTCGGAGAAAACTATGGCTACACCTTC. As protein: CASSLPLGENYGYTF.

CDR3 amino acids: CASSLDSAGETDTQYF. The CDR3 DNA follows: TGTGCCAGCAGCTTAGATTCGGCAGGGGAAACAGATACGCAGTATTTT. The chain has TRBV11-2 and TRBJ2-3; TRBD1 might be the D (6 bases). CDR1 SGHAT and CDR2 FQNNGV come from the germline V gene. V was shortened by 0 bases and J by 3 bases, with 13 bases between the two germline ends. The CDR3 is 16 residues long.

The rearrangement uses TRBV29-1 and TRBJ1-2, with 8 bases fitting TRBD1. Germline V gene data show CDR1 as SQVTM and CDR2 as ANQGSEA. The CDR3 spans 14 residues. The V segment lost 4 bases and the J segment 6 bases; nucleotides outside the gene matches: 10. The CDR3 sequence: CSVVTPPGGNGYTF. The CDR3 coding sequence is TGCAGCGTTGTAACCCCCCCAGGGGGCAATGGCTACACCTTC.

As concerns this clone: The germline gene is not matched at one end of the junction; a read error may be the cause. DNA of the CDR3: TGTGCTAGCAGCTTAGCCCTCAACGCGGGGGAGCTGTTTTTT. Protein sequence: CASSLALNAGELFF. The V and J genes are TRBV7-7 and TRBJ2-2; D is ambiguous. Germline V gene lookup returns CDR1 SSHAT and CDR2 FNYEAQ (reference sequence). The CDR3 sequence is 14 residues long.

This chain connects TRBV27 to TRBJ1-5; 9 bases line up with TRBD1. The V gene's germline CDR1 is MNHEY and CDR2 SMNVEV (reference sequence). The CDR3 runs 16 residues. J was trimmed by 7 bases and V by 5 bases; bases with no gene match: 12. In DNA, the CDR3 is TGTGCCAGCAGTGACAGGGGGGGCCGGGTCGGGCAGCCCCAGCATTTT. Amino acid sequence: CASSDRGGRVGQPQHF.

This chain connects TRBV7-3 to TRBJ2-3, with D perhaps matching TRBD2 (6 bases). V lost 10 bases to trimming and J lost 1 base, with 15 bases between them. Germline-derived CDR1 and CDR2 are SGHTA and FQGTGA. This CDR3 has 14 amino acids. CDR3 loop: CATTEGVGTDTQYF. The CDR3 region has the DNA TGTGCCACCACGGAGGGCGTCGGCACAGATACGCAGTATTTT.

J is TRBJ1-4 and V is TRBV7-2; D may be TRBD1 (6 bases). Trimming stripped 8 bases from V and 1 base from J, with 14 bases between. The V gene's germline CDR1 is SGHTA and CDR2 FQGNSA. The CDR3 has 15 amino acids. The CDR3 DNA is TGTGCCAGCGGAAATACAGGGCGAACTAATGAAAAACTGTTTTTT. Encoded protein: CASGNTGRTNEKLFF.

The chain recombines TRBV30 with TRBJ1-2, with no clear D. Trimming left V 3 bases short and J 4 bases short, with 12 bases between. Per germline, CDR1 GTSNPN and CDR2 SVGIG (reference sequence). The CDR3 is 13 amino acids. The CDR3 sequence is CAWRDGPAYGYTF. In nucleotides, the CDR3 is TGTGCCTGGAGGGATGGGCCGGCCTATGGCTACACCTTC.

The V and J genes are TRBV10-3 and TRBJ2-7; 10 bases line up with TRBD2. The J segment lost 3 bases and the V segment lost 3 bases, leaving 5 bases of the junction unmatched. The CDR3 is made up of 15 amino acids. Germline V gives CDR1 ENHRY, CDR2 SYGVKD. The DNA for the CDR3 is TGTGCCATCAGTGATGGACTAGCGGAGCTCTACGAGCAGTACTTC. It specifies CAISDGLAELYEQYF.